The 20 T cell receptor beta chains reported below all come from one sample, sequenced in a study of T cell responses to AZD1222 COVID-19 vaccine. Sequencing was performed with immunoSEQ multiplex PCR; in TCRdb, only in-frame clones are kept and a portion is missing. The data contain around 140,000 clones, about 93% of them seen just once; the ten biggest clones take up around 5.9%. Here the sequenced sample was peripheral blood, taken on day 0 of AZD1222 vaccination. These receptors came from an adult in good health.

This chain links TRBV5-4 with TRBJ1-2; no reliable D call. CDR3 length: 16 residues. Trimming pared 1 base from V and 3 bases from J, leaving 16 bases between. Germline V gene lookup returns CDR1 SGHNT and CDR2 YYREEE (reference sequence). As DNA, the CDR3 is TGTGCCAGCAGCTTGAGTCTTCTTGACACGGACTATGGCTACACCTTC. This translates into CASSLSLLDTDYGYTF.

V and J are TRBV28 and TRBJ2-1, with a tentative D call TRBD2 (6 bases). Germline V gene sequence: CDR1 MDHEN, CDR2 SYDVKM. CDR3 length: 11 residues. CDR3 nucleotides: TGTGTCGCGGAGGGAGACAATGAGCAGTTCTTC. Translated: CVAEGDNEQFF. Variable domain in full (rest from reference TRBV28 and TRBJ2-1): DVKVTQSSRYLVKRTGEKVFLECVQDMDHENMFWYRQDPGLGLRLIYFSYDVKMKEKGDIPEGYSVSREKKERFSLILESASTNQTSMYLCVAEGDNEQFFGPGTRLTVL.

This clone turned up a few times. The chain has TRBV20-1 and TRBJ1-2; D is undetermined. There are 11 residues in the CDR3. The germline V gene encodes CDR1 DFQATT and CDR2 SNEGSKA (reference sequence). CDR3 amino acids: CRAPDEGGYTF. In DNA form, the CDR3 reads TGCAGAGCCCCAGACGAGGGTGGCTACACCTTC.

This chain uses TRBV30 with TRBJ2-7, with D unclear. In germline, CDR1 is GTSNPN, CDR2 SVGIG (reference sequence). The CDR3 sequence is 12 residues long. V lost 5 bases, J lost 4 bases, and 12 bases lay in between. CDR3 nucleotide sequence: TGTGCCTGGGACCGGTCCAAATACGAGCAGTACTTC. Amino acids: CAWDRSKYEQYF.

The genes are TRBV7-6 and TRBJ2-1, with 11 nucleotides matching TRBD2. This CDR3 has 15 amino acids. The germline CDR1 and CDR2 sequences are SGHVS and FNYEAQ. V lost 1 base, J lost 8 bases, and 4 bases stayed unmatched. CDR3 sequence reads: CASSLVSGGAHEQFF. The CDR3 nucleotides are TGTGCCAGCAGCTTAGTTAGCGGGGGGGCGCATGAGCAGTTCTTC.

The rearrangement joins TRBV11-3 to TRBJ2-5; 13 bases fit TRBD2. From germline, CDR1 is SGHNT and CDR2 YENEEA. The CDR3 has 17 amino acids. With 4 bases clipped from V and 0 bases from J, the junction kept 5 bases outside the gene matches. In DNA, the CDR3 is TGTGCCAGCAGCTCGGGACTAGCGGGAAAGTACCAAGAGACCCAGTACTTC. Residues: CASSSGLAGKYQETQYF.

This chain connects TRBV2 to TRBJ1-4; D ambiguous. This CDR3 is built from 11 residues. Germline assignment: CDR1 SNHLY and CDR2 FYNNEI. V shed 4 bases and J shed 7 bases, with 4 bases lying between them. CDR3 residues: CASSGGEKLFF. CDR3 in DNA: TGTGCCAGCAGTGGGGGTGAAAAACTGTTTTTT.

Here the CDR3 reads CATTEGRTAGNTIYF. The CDR3 DNA reads as TGTGCCACAACCGAGGGGCGCACCGCTGGAAACACCATATATTTT. The genes are TRBV19 and TRBJ1-3; a weak D match, TRBD1 (5 bases). This CDR3 is 15 amino acids long. Looked up from germline, CDR1 is LNHDA and CDR2 is SQIVND (reference sequence). The V and J ends lost 10 bases and 2 bases respectively, with 18 bases between them.

This rearrangement joins TRBV30 to TRBJ2-3; D is perhaps TRBD2 (6 bases). The CDR3 sequence is 13 residues long. Trimming took off 3 bases at V and 8 bases at J, with 15 bases between the two ends. CDR1 is GTSNPN, CDR2 SVGIG, per germline (reference sequence). The CDR3 here is CAWRDPGVATQYF. Written as DNA, the CDR3 is TGTGCCTGGAGGGACCCGGGAGTTGCTACGCAGTATTTT.

The chain is built from TRBV3-1 (or the pseudogene TRBV3-2) and TRBJ2-2; TRBD1 might be the D (5 bases). V was cut by 0 bases and J by 4 bases, with 6 bases left in between. Germline assignment: CDR1 LGHDT and CDR2 YNNKEL (reference sequence). The CDR3 length is 14 residues. The CDR3 DNA is TGTGCCAGCAGCCAAGACAGGGCCACCGGGGAGCTGTTTTTT. Protein sequence: CASSQDRATGELFF.

The chain couples TRBV6-1 to TRBJ1-2; the D gene is possibly TRBD1 (6 bases). With 1 base removed from V and 8 bases from J, the gap between germline ends came to 20 bases. CDR3 length equals 16 residues. In germline, CDR1 is MNHNS, CDR2 SASEGT. CDR3 region: CASSEGWSAAGGGYTF. Here the CDR3 DNA reads TGTGCCAGCAGTGAAGGTTGGTCCGCTGCGGGGGGCGGCTACACCTTC.

The CDR3 reads CASSRITISNQPQHF. As DNA, the CDR3 is TGTGCCAGTAGCCGAATTACTATCAGCAATCAGCCCCAGCATTTT. V is TRBV19 and J is TRBJ1-5; D unresolved. Germline CDR1 reads LNHDA; CDR2 reads SQIVND (reference sequence). The CDR3 sequence is 15 residues long. The V end lost 6 bases, the J end lost 1 base, and 13 bases lay between the germline ends.

As for this clone: The junction does not match germline at one end; this may be a read error. The gene calls are TRBV2 and TRBJ2-7; D gene ambiguous. Germline V CDR1 and CDR2: SNHLY, FYNNEI. The CDR3 has 11 amino acids. The CDR3 protein is CASSAPGFSLF. The CDR3 bases are TGTGCCAGCAGCGCCCCCGGTTTTAGCTTGTTC.

The rearrangement links TRBV12-3 or TRBV12-4 to TRBJ2-7, with unresolved D. The CDR3 runs to 12 residues. The V end lost 6 bases, the J end lost 3 bases, and 9 bases lay between the germline ends. The CDR3 loop is CASSSDVYEQYF. CDR3 in DNA: TGTGCCAGCAGCTCCGACGTCTACGAGCAGTACTTC.

The chain joins TRBV9 to TRBJ1-1; TRBD1 matches 8 bases. V was pared by 3 bases and J by 5 bases, with 6 bases of the junction left unmatched. CDR1 SGDLS and CDR2 YYNGEE come from the germline V gene. The CDR3 loop spans 14 amino acids. CDR3 residues: CASSDGQGRTEAFF. As DNA, the CDR3 is TGTGCCAGCAGCGACGGACAGGGTCGAACTGAAGCTTTCTTT. Using reference TRBV9 and TRBJ1-1 for the parts outside the CDR3, the full variable domain is DSGVTQTPKHLITATGQRVTLRCSPRSGDLSVYWYQQSLDQGLQFLIQYYNGEERAKGNILERFSAQQFPDLHSELNLSSLELGDSALYFCASSDGQGRTEAFFGQGTRLTVV.

This clone was seen only once. The chain employs TRBV20-1 and TRBJ2-7; 7 bases map to TRBD2. CDR3 length: 14 residues. In germline, CDR1 is DFQATT, CDR2 SNEGSKA (reference sequence). The V segment lost 3 bases and the J segment 2 bases; nucleotides outside the gene matches: 7. For the CDR3, the DNA is TGCAGTGCTAGTAGACTAGCTGATCCCTACGAGCAGTACTTC. Residues: CSASRLADPYEQYF.

The chain recombines TRBV27 with TRBJ1-1; D is undetermined. The CDR3 length is 14 residues. The ends were cut back, 6 bases at V and 1 base at J, with 12 bases in the middle. Germline lookup yields CDR1 MNHEY and CDR2 SMNVEV (reference sequence). CDR3 DNA: TGTGCCAGCAGCCCCCTTAGAGGGAACACTGAAGCTTTCTTT. Its translation is CASSPLRGNTEAFF.

J is TRBJ1-1 and V is TRBV5-6; possibly TRBD1 for D (5 bases). Germline CDR1 reads SGHDT; CDR2 reads YYEEEE. CDR3 size: 14 residues. Trimming took off 3 bases at V and 3 bases at J, with 12 bases between the two ends. CDR3: CASSWLRDDTEAFF. The CDR3 DNA sequence: TGTGCCAGCAGCTGGTTAAGGGACGACACTGAAGCTTTCTTT.

This clone appeared once. The V gene is TRBV7-9, the J gene TRBJ1-4; 9 bases match TRBD1. V lost 1 base, J lost 8 bases, and 5 bases stayed unmatched. This CDR3 has 15 residues. Germline assignment: CDR1 SEHNR and CDR2 FQNEAQ (reference sequence). The CDR3 bases are TGTGCCAGCAGCTTAGGGGACAGGGTCGGGGAAAAACTGTTTTTT. This translates into CASSLGDRVGEKLFF.

V usage is TRBV24-1 and J usage is TRBJ1-2; D is ambiguous. Germline V gives CDR1 KGHDR, CDR2 SFDVKD. V was pared by 5 bases and J by 2 bases, with 11 bases between. This CDR3 contains 14 residues. CDR3: CATSGPEQNYGYTF. CDR3 coding DNA: TGTGCCACCAGTGGTCCGGAACAGAACTATGGCTACACCTTC.